The 5 T cell receptor beta chains given below trace back to one sample, sequenced in a study of T cell responses to AZD1222 COVID-19 vaccine. Sequencing was performed with immunoSEQ multiplex PCR; in TCRdb, only in-frame clones are kept and a portion is missing. The table includes 150,000 or so clones, roughly 90% detected once. Sequencing used peripheral blood, obtained on day 0 of AZD1222 vaccination. These receptors originate from an adult in good health.

The chain uses TRBV7-9 and TRBJ1-5; 11 nucleotides match TRBD1. The CDR3 consists of 16 residues. V dropped 5 bases and J dropped 6; count of bases not matched to a gene: 9. CDR1 is SEHNR, CDR2 FQNEAQ, per germline (reference sequence). The CDR3 spells CASSIHGQGAGQPQHF. The CDR3 region has the DNA TGTGCCAGCAGCATTCACGGACAGGGGGCAGGTCAGCCCCAGCATTTT.

This chain links TRBV30 with TRBJ1-3; the D gene is possibly TRBD1 (6 bases). Trimming cost V 0 bases and J 0 bases, with 9 bases left between them. This CDR3 has 15 residues. CDR1 is GTSNPN, CDR2 SVGIG, per germline (reference sequence). CDR3 sequence: CAWSVDSSSGNTIYF. CDR3 nucleotides: TGTGCCTGGAGTGTGGACAGCAGCTCTGGAAACACCATATATTTT. Filled out from reference TRBV30 and TRBJ1-3, the complete variable domain reads SQTIHQWPATLVQPVGSPLSLECTVEGTSNPNLYWYRQAAGRGLQLLFYSVGIGQISSEVPQNLSASRPQDRQFILSSKKLLLSDSGFYLCAWSVDSSSGNTIYFGEGSWLTVV.

The rearrangement links TRBV13 to TRBJ1-4, with no clear D. CDR3 length: 12 residues. The V and J ends lost 4 bases and 7 bases respectively, with 7 bases between them. From germline, CDR1 is PRHDT and CDR2 FYEKMQ (reference sequence). The CDR3 loop is CASSSWSEKLFF. Written as DNA, the CDR3 is TGTGCCAGCAGCTCTTGGAGTGAAAAACTGTTTTTT.

This chain uses TRBV18 with TRBJ1-5, with D unresolved. Trimming pared 9 bases from V and 4 bases from J, leaving 13 bases between. This CDR3 region has 13 residues. CDR1 KGHSH and CDR2 LQKENI come from the germline V gene. The CDR3 DNA follows: TGTGCCAGTTCCGGCACGGAGAATCAGCCCCAGCATTTT. This codes for CASSGTENQPQHF.

V and J are TRBV19 and TRBJ2-1; D not resolved. Germline V lookup: CDR1 LNHDA, CDR2 SQIVND (reference sequence). The CDR3 is 13 residues long. V lost 1 base and J 10 bases, leaving 11 bases between the germline ends. The CDR3 is CASSIGPTLEQFF. In DNA, the CDR3 is TGTGCCAGTAGTATAGGCCCCACTCTCGAGCAGTTCTTC.